These T cell receptor beta chains were read from a single sample in a study of beta chain features in type 1 diabetes. Profiled with immunoSEQ multiplex PCR; TCRdb holds only in-frame clones, not every one. The table shows some 160,000 clones, with just over 9% occurring only once. The sequenced sample consisted of central memory CD4+ T cells from blood. The receptors stem from a young woman in good health. The CDR3 runs from the conserved cysteine through the conserved F or W.

>15|TRBV10-3
CATLEQGKGNQPQHF
>14|TRBV5-1
CASARGQQVDEQYF
>16|TRBV7-8
CASSLGGGGLYNEQFF
>14|TRBV11-2
CASLRLAGGYEQYF
>16|TRBV5-1
CASSEGGGLRGYEQFF
>16|TRBV5-6
CASSFDAPGKSYEQYF
>12|TRBV10-1
CASSAGTDTQYF
>13|TRBV28
CASSLGRGNEQFF
>16|TRBV19
CASTLTGQVNYNEQFF
>12|TRBV5-1
CASSLEPFQDTF
>11|TRBV20-1
CSARVFDEQFF
>13|TRBV4-3
CASSQDNRAGEYF
>14|TRBV30
CAWRRTGVDTEAFF
>12|TRBV13
CASSLVAGEAFF
>15|TRBV29-1
CSAEEGSGFQETQYF
>13|TRBV30
CAWSQQGGETQYF
>16|TRBV4-1
CASSHGDSLKNTEAFF
>15|TRBV9
CASSALSGSQETQYF
>15|TRBV18
CASSPTGQRNYGYTF
>14|TRBV30
CAWSVPGITGELFF
>15|TRBV7-3
CASSLGRLSTDTQYF
>15|TRBV7-2
CASSLEGARTDTQYF
>15|TRBV4-3
CASSQEGGARNIQYF
>14|TRBV7-6
CASSRDRGQSPLHF
>13|TRBV7-2
CASGQGPNTEAFF
>14|TRBV7-2
CASSSTTGGDTQYF
>14|TRBV9
CASSVAVRTDTQYF
>14|TRBV7-2
CASSTHGGAETQYF
>15|TRBV7-7
CASSLRLAGVETQYF
>12|TRBV29-1
CSVIAGGNTIYF
>15|TRBV5-4
CASSSSGTSTDTQYF
>15|TRBV5-6
CASSLEGVSTDTQYF
>13|TRBV4-3
CASSQKQGGEQYF
>13|TRBV29-1
CSVTPGSTDTQYF
>15|TRBV18
CASSPGERGGNEQFF
>13|TRBV7-2
CASSLSDSHGYTF
>11|TRBV28
CASSLEGGYTF
>16|TRBV7-6
CASSQGRTSGRYEQFF
>16|TRBV11-2
CASSPFGLAGTETQYF
>11|TRBV20-1
CSGGASETQYF
>17|TRBV19
CASSTGQGAPGANVLTF
>14|TRBV30
CAWSGAVLTYEQYF
>16|TRBV5-1
CASSLLTGGTGDEQYF
>13|TRBV30
CAGSGRLTYEQYF
>15|TRBV30
CAWSAQGASGQPQHF
>14|TRBV7-8
CASSLGVGEETQYF
>14|TRBV7-9
CASRSGTGPSEQYF
>14|TRBV15
CATSRDLNLGEAFF
>13|TRBV5-6
CATRGDMNTEAFF